These T cell receptor beta chains were read from a single sample in a study of blood T cell repertoires in COVID-19. Sequencing was performed with immunoSEQ multiplex PCR; in TCRdb, only in-frame clones are kept and a portion is missing. The sample comprises roughly 25,000 clones, 81% of which are singletons, and 2% to 2.5% rests with the top ten. The sequenced sample consisted of peripheral blood. The receptors derive from a woman between 65 and 79 years old with COVID-19, enrolled during active disease. CDR3s include the opening cysteine and the closing phenylalanine or tryptophan. Fields, in order: clone size, D gene, J gene, V gene, CDR3 protein, CDR3 DNA. The D gene is left open where the match is weak. Part of the rows lack a size; the others show once, few, many or a class for expanded clones.

clone size: .
D gene: TRBD1
J gene: TRBJ2-7
V gene: TRBV10-3
CDR3 protein: CAISEGQGIEQYF
CDR3 DNA: TGTGCCATCAGTGAGGGACAGGGGATCGAGCAGTACTTC

clone size: once
D gene: .
J gene: TRBJ1-1
V gene: TRBV11-3
CDR3 protein: CASSFRRNKTEAFF
CDR3 DNA: TGTGCCAGCAGCTTCAGGAGGAACAAGACTGAAGCTTTCTTT

clone size: .
D gene: .
J gene: TRBJ1-4
V gene: TRBV2
CDR3 protein: CASSGGGKANEKLFF
CDR3 DNA: TGTGCCAGCAGTGGCGGGGGCAAGGCTAATGAAAAACTGTTTTTT

clone size: .
D gene: .
J gene: TRBJ1-1
V gene: TRBV2
CDR3 protein: CASSVAVTTEAFF
CDR3 DNA: TGTGCCAGCAGTGTCGCGGTGACCACTGAAGCTTTCTTT

clone size: .
D gene: .
J gene: TRBJ1-1
V gene: TRBV6-2/TRBV6-3
CDR3 protein: CASSYTERNTEAFF
CDR3 DNA: TGTGCCAGCAGTTACACCGAGAGGAACACTGAAGCTTTCTTT

clone size: .
D gene: TRBD2
J gene: TRBJ2-5
V gene: TRBV15
CDR3 protein: CATSPGTSEETQYF
CDR3 DNA: TGTGCCACCAGCCCAGGGACTAGCGAAGAGACCCAGTACTTC

clone size: once
D gene: TRBD1
J gene: TRBJ1-2
V gene: TRBV7-3
CDR3 protein: CASSLPGDSSNYGYTF
CDR3 DNA: TGTGCCAGCAGCCTGCCTGGGGACAGCTCTAACTATGGCTACACCTTC

clone size: once
D gene: TRBD2
J gene: TRBJ2-1
V gene: TRBV14
CDR3 protein: CASSQGGPAGGYNEQFF
CDR3 DNA: TGTGCCAGCAGCCAAGGGGGGCCAGCGGGAGGGTACAATGAGCAGTTCTTC

clone size: .
D gene: TRBD1
J gene: TRBJ1-2
V gene: TRBV4-2
CDR3 protein: CASSRRQLTGGNGYTF
CDR3 DNA: TGTGCCAGCAGCCGCCGCCAACTGACAGGGGGGAATGGCTACACCTTC

clone size: few
D gene: TRBD1
J gene: TRBJ2-5
V gene: TRBV5-1
CDR3 protein: CASSPTGTGWETQYF
CDR3 DNA: TGCGCCAGCAGCCCCACCGGGACAGGGTGGGAGACCCAGTACTTC

clone size: few
D gene: TRBD1
J gene: TRBJ1-1
V gene: TRBV6-2/TRBV6-3
CDR3 protein: CASSWDRGKGYTEAFF
CDR3 DNA: TGTGCCAGCAGCTGGGACAGGGGCAAAGGATACACTGAAGCTTTCTTT

clone size: .
D gene: TRBD1
J gene: TRBJ1-1
V gene: TRBV7-8
CDR3 protein: CASSFTGGTEAFF
CDR3 DNA: TGTGCCAGCAGCTTTACAGGGGGCACTGAAGCTTTCTTT

clone size: .
D gene: .
J gene: TRBJ1-5
V gene: TRBV7-2
CDR3 protein: CASSEGVVQPQHF
CDR3 DNA: TGTGCCAGCAGTGAAGGGGTGGTGCAGCCCCAGCATTTT

clone size: .
D gene: TRBD2
J gene: TRBJ2-1
V gene: TRBV5-1
CDR3 protein: CASSPLAGAGNEQFF
CDR3 DNA: TGCGCCAGCAGCCCGTTAGCGGGAGCGGGGAATGAGCAGTTCTTC

clone size: once
D gene: .
J gene: TRBJ2-2
V gene: TRBV4-2
CDR3 protein: CASSQAAARTGELFF
CDR3 DNA: TGTGCCAGCAGCCAAGCCGCGGCCCGAACCGGGGAGCTGTTTTTT

clone size: .
D gene: .
J gene: TRBJ1-2
V gene: TRBV19
CDR3 protein: CASSRQAGYTF
CDR3 DNA: TGTGCCAGTAGTAGACAGGCTGGCTACACCTTC

clone size: .
D gene: .
J gene: TRBJ2-2
V gene: TRBV11-2
CDR3 protein: CASRDLRGPGELFF
CDR3 DNA: TGTGCCAGCAGGGACTTACGAGGCCCCGGGGAGCTGTTTTTT

clone size: .
D gene: .
J gene: TRBJ1-1
V gene: TRBV5-1
CDR3 protein: CASSHLSGQGTNTEAFF
CDR3 DNA: TGCGCCAGCAGCCACCTATCGGGACAAGGTACGAACACTGAAGCTTTCTTT

clone size: .
D gene: .
J gene: TRBJ2-2
V gene: TRBV6-5
CDR3 protein: CASSYAGPSLTGELFF
CDR3 DNA: TGTGCCAGCAGTTACGCAGGGCCATCTCTCACCGGGGAGCTGTTTTTT

clone size: .
D gene: TRBD2
J gene: TRBJ2-7
V gene: TRBV5-5
CDR3 protein: CASSSRPTSGVTYEQYF
CDR3 DNA: TGTGCCAGCAGCTCGCGACCGACTAGCGGGGTGACCTACGAGCAGTACTTC

clone size: .
D gene: .
J gene: TRBJ2-3
V gene: TRBV6-2/TRBV6-3
CDR3 protein: CASSFTTGFTDTQYF
CDR3 DNA: TGTGCCAGCAGTTTCACGACAGGATTCACAGATACGCAGTATTTT

clone size: .
D gene: .
J gene: TRBJ1-5
V gene: TRBV6-5
CDR3 protein: CASQVRSNQPQHF
CDR3 DNA: TGTGCCTCCCAAGTGCGCAGCAATCAGCCCCAGCATTTT

clone size: .
D gene: .
J gene: TRBJ1-5
V gene: TRBV19
CDR3 protein: CASSIDGVKGARNQPQHF
CDR3 DNA: TGTGCCAGTAGTATAGATGGGGTCAAAGGGGCGCGAAATCAGCCCCAGCATTTT

clone size: .
D gene: TRBD1
J gene: TRBJ1-6
V gene: TRBV3-1/TRBV3-2
CDR3 protein: CASSLGTGGNSPLHF
CDR3 DNA: TGTGCCAGCAGCCTCGGGACAGGGGGCAATTCACCCCTCCACTTT

clone size: few
D gene: TRBD1
J gene: TRBJ1-1
V gene: TRBV5-1
CDR3 protein: CASRPGQGRYTEAFF
CDR3 DNA: TGCGCCAGCAGACCCGGACAGGGGCGATACACTGAAGCTTTCTTT

clone size: .
D gene: TRBD2
J gene: TRBJ2-5
V gene: TRBV6-2/TRBV6-3
CDR3 protein: CASSYGPGLGEETQYF
CDR3 DNA: TGTGCCAGCAGTTACGGACCGGGACTAGGTGAGGAGACCCAGTACTTC

clone size: .
D gene: .
J gene: TRBJ2-3
V gene: TRBV3-1/TRBV3-2
CDR3 protein: CASSPLREVRSTDTQYF
CDR3 DNA: TGTGCCAGCAGCCCCCTCCGGGAAGTCCGTAGCACAGATACGCAGTATTTT

clone size: once
D gene: .
J gene: TRBJ2-1
V gene: TRBV6-5
CDR3 protein: CASSYGGNEQFF
CDR3 DNA: TGTGCCAGCAGTTACGGCGGTAATGAGCAGTTCTTC

clone size: .
D gene: TRBD1
J gene: TRBJ2-7
V gene: TRBV4-2
CDR3 protein: CASSSRQGPYEQYF
CDR3 DNA: TGTGCCAGCAGCTCTCGACAGGGACCCTACGAGCAGTACTTC

clone size: .
D gene: .
J gene: TRBJ2-7
V gene: TRBV18
CDR3 protein: CASSPQDSYEQYF
CDR3 DNA: TGTGCCAGCTCACCACAGGACAGCTACGAGCAGTACTTC

clone size: few
D gene: .
J gene: TRBJ1-6
V gene: TRBV2
CDR3 protein: CASSAREGRSPLHF
CDR3 DNA: TGTGCCAGCAGTGCCAGGGAAGGGAGGTCACCCCTCCACTTT

clone size: .
D gene: .
J gene: TRBJ2-7
V gene: TRBV5-1
CDR3 protein: CASSFRDDEQYF
CDR3 DNA: TGCGCCAGCAGCTTCAGGGATGACGAGCAGTACTTC

clone size: few
D gene: .
J gene: TRBJ1-2
V gene: TRBV6-5
CDR3 protein: CASSYSGGSDGYTF
CDR3 DNA: TGTGCCAGCAGTTACTCGGGGGGGTCGGACGGCTACACCTTC

clone size: .
D gene: .
J gene: TRBJ1-2
V gene: TRBV6-5
CDR3 protein: CASSPPSRDGYTF
CDR3 DNA: TGTGCCAGCAGCCCCCCGAGCAGGGATGGCTACACCTTC

clone size: .
D gene: .
J gene: TRBJ1-4
V gene: TRBV6-5
CDR3 protein: CASSSTGGTLFF
CDR3 DNA: TGTGCCAGCAGTTCGACGGGGGGGACATTGTTTTTT

clone size: .
D gene: TRBD1
J gene: TRBJ1-5
V gene: TRBV7-8
CDR3 protein: CASSLGTGAMGSNQPQHF
CDR3 DNA: TGTGCCAGCAGCTTAGGGACAGGGGCGATGGGAAGCAATCAGCCCCAGCATTTT

clone size: .
D gene: TRBD2
J gene: TRBJ2-3
V gene: TRBV29-1
CDR3 protein: CSVGTSAASTDTQYF
CDR3 DNA: TGCAGCGTTGGGACTAGCGCTGCTAGCACAGATACGCAGTATTTT

clone size: .
D gene: .
J gene: TRBJ1-2
V gene: TRBV10-3
CDR3 protein: CAIAPPWGDENYGYTF
CDR3 DNA: TGTGCCATCGCCCCACCCTGGGGGGATGAGAACTATGGCTACACCTTC

clone size: once
D gene: .
J gene: TRBJ2-3
V gene: TRBV24-1
CDR3 protein: CATSDGGGFTDTQYF
CDR3 DNA: TGTGCCACCAGTGATGGGGGAGGTTTCACAGATACGCAGTATTTT

clone size: .
D gene: .
J gene: TRBJ1-3
V gene: TRBV2
CDR3 protein: CASSDAAGSSGNTIYF
CDR3 DNA: TGTGCCAGCAGTGACGCCGCGGGTAGCTCTGGAAACACCATATATTTT

clone size: .
D gene: .
J gene: TRBJ2-5
V gene: TRBV2
CDR3 protein: CASSRGHVQETQYF
CDR3 DNA: TGTGCCAGCAGTCGGGGACACGTACAAGAGACCCAGTACTTC